This TCR beta chain was captured by sequencing in a study of prognosis after radiotherapy for stage I lung cancer. Overall study context: The tumor was squamous cell carcinoma for seven or eight patients; for more than ten, it was adenocarcinoma.

In this sample, this clonotype turned up many times. Mismatch with germline at one junction end may stem from a read error. CDR3 length: 15 residues. The germline V gene encodes CDR1 SSHAT and CDR2 FNYEAQ (reference sequence). Two-round multiplex PCR, the amplification method, yielded TCR beta CDR3 from genomic DNA. Amplification during the initial PCR round employed primers specific to each TRBV and TRBJ gene. TCRdb redid the calling of the multiplex PCR reads with MiXCR, one entry per CDR3 protein. The sample consists of 30,000 to 40,000 distinct CDR3 sequences, 25% to 40% of them appearing once. The sample in question was PBMCs, obtained before or after stereotactic body radiation therapy (not recorded which). The V call is TRBV7-7, the J call TRBJ2-2; 10 bases agree with TRBD1. The clonotype was recovered from a donor aged 50 or older with non-small cell lung cancer. The CDR3 region has the DNA TGTGCTAGCAGCCCAGGACAGGGGGTTGGCGGGGAGCTGTTTTTT. It codes for CASSPGQGVGGELFF.